The clone carrying this TCR beta chain was picked up a small number of times. Antigen: not known. The data are from a study of beta chain features in type 1 diabetes. As every portion of the isolated RNA was reverse transcribed, the sequencing read expressed TCRB transcripts. Libraries were prepared by immunoSEQ multiplex PCR; TCRdb keeps only in-frame clonotypes and omits some of them. The sample yields around 260,000 clones, approximately 20% seen once. Overall study results and limits: Shorter TCRB CDR3s, moderately but significantly so, were found in Type 1 diabetes patients in all four CD4+ subsets.

This TCR was recovered from a woman aged 40 to 50 with type 1 diabetes. Sequenced material: naive CD4+ T cells from blood.

CDR3 sequence reads: CASSLTPQGATEAFF. The CDR3 DNA reads as TGTGCCAGCAGCTTAACCCCCCAGGGGGCCACTGAAGCTTTCTTT. The rearrangement joins TRBV7-3 to TRBJ1-1; 8 nucleotides match TRBD1. The CDR3 runs 15 residues. Germline trimming cut 0 bases from V and 4 bases from J; bases unmatched to any gene: 4. The V gene's germline CDR1 is SGHTA and CDR2 FQGTGA.